The T cell receptor beta chain described here comes from a study of long-term antiretroviral therapy in people with HIV. As to this clone: No antigen is known for it.

Findings and caveats of the study: Clones that had undergone expansion before ART prevailed in the repertoire throughout all time points.

Survey level was the resolution at which the v3.0 immunoSEQ assay ran. Measured with immunoSEQ multiplex PCR; TCRdb has only the in-frame clones, and not every one. The sample has 44,000 or so clones, nearly 95% seen once; the top ten hold around 3%. The CDR3 has 12 amino acids. V lost 3 bases and J lost 5, with 7 bases in between. CDR1 and CDR2 (germline): SEHNR, FQNEAQ (reference sequence). This chain connects TRBV7-9 to TRBJ2-5; D is ambiguous. The sequences come from unsorted PBMCs, collected 3.7 years after starting antiretroviral therapy. The receptor was derived from a woman aged 50 to 65 with HIV. The CDR3 loop is CASSFVGETQYF. CDR3 bases: TGTGCCAGCAGCTTCGTCGGTGAGACCCAGTACTTC.